A single sample gave rise to the 23 T cell receptor beta chains below, sequenced in a study of blood T cell repertoires in COVID-19. This table comes from immunoSEQ multiplex PCR, and its TCRdb copy is limited to in-frame clones, with some not included. The sample lists 130,000 or so clones, about 87% occurring once. Material: peripheral blood. These receptors all stem from a man in his fifties or sixties with acute or convalescent COVID-19.

V is TRBV19 and J is TRBJ1-4; tentative D call: TRBD1 (6 bases). The CDR3 runs to 16 residues. CDR1 is LNHDA and CDR2 is SQIVND in the germline V gene (reference sequence). V was trimmed by 4 bases and J by 5 bases, leaving 17 bases between them. The CDR3 is CASSTTRGGGNEKLFF. CDR3 sequence (DNA): TGTGCCAGTAGTACCACCCGGGGGGGCGGGAATGAAAAACTGTTTTTT. The variable domain in full, completed from reference TRBV19 and TRBJ1-4, reads DGGITQSPKYLFRKEGQNVTLSCEQNLNHDAMYWYRQDPGQGLRLIYYSQIVNDFQKGDIAEGYSVSREKKESFPLTVTSAQKNPTAFYLCASSTTRGGGNEKLFFGSGTQLSVL.

The CDR3 sequence: CASSLVGARENTEAFF. DNA for the CDR3: TGTGCCAGCAGCTTAGTGGGTGCCAGGGAGAACACTGAAGCTTTCTTT. The J gene is TRBJ1-1, the V gene TRBV7-2, with TRBD1 as a possible D gene (5 bases). This CDR3 is 16 amino acids long. V was trimmed by 1 base and J by 1 base, leaving 13 bases between them. The germline gives CDR1 SGHTA, CDR2 FQGNSA.

The gene calls are TRBV19 and TRBJ2-3, with 10 bases lining up with TRBD1. Per the germline V gene, CDR1 is LNHDA and CDR2 is SQIVND (reference sequence). J lost 10 bases, V lost 5 bases, and 15 bases had no gene match. The CDR3 totals 16 residues. The CDR3 DNA reads TGTGCCAGTAGTCAGACAGGGGGCTGGAGGGTAGCTTCGCAGTATTTT. Translation gives CASSQTGGWRVASQYF.

V usage is TRBV30 and J usage is TRBJ1-2; D not certain. Germline-derived CDR1 and CDR2 are GTSNPN and SVGIG (reference sequence). Trimming removed 3 bases from V and 7 bases from J, with 12 bases in between. The CDR3 has 12 amino acids. CDR3: CAWSPQGAGYTF. The DNA for the CDR3 is TGTGCCTGGAGCCCCCAAGGAGCTGGCTACACCTTC.

The V gene is TRBV7-2, the J gene TRBJ2-1, with D hard to call. The germline V gene encodes CDR1 SGHTA and CDR2 FQGNSA. The V and J ends lost 3 bases and 5 bases respectively, with 14 bases between them. The CDR3 length is 15 residues. In nucleotides, the CDR3 is TGTGCCAGCAGCTTTGGGCCCATACCCCACAATGAGCAGTTCTTC. Its translation: CASSFGPIPHNEQFF.

The chain employs TRBV9 and TRBJ1-4; 8 nucleotides line up with TRBD1. In germline, CDR1 is SGDLS, CDR2 YYNGEE. This CDR3 comprises 16 residues. V dropped 0 bases and J dropped 8; count of bases not matched to a gene: 9. Here the CDR3 DNA reads TGTGCCAGCAGCGTAGGACAGGGGCTAAGCGAGGAAAAACTGTTTTTT. Translation: CASSVGQGLSEEKLFF.

Written as DNA, the CDR3 is TGTGCCAGCAGCTTAGCCGCCAGGGAAATGAACACTGAAGCTTTCTTT. Translating it yields CASSLAAREMNTEAFF. V gene TRBV5-4 combines with J gene TRBJ1-1; TRBD1 is a possible D gene (5 bases). V gave up 2 bases and J gave up 0 bases, with 14 bases separating them. The CDR3 contains 16 residues. Per the germline V gene, CDR1 is SGHNT and CDR2 is YYREEE (reference sequence).

The CDR3 DNA follows: TGCGCCAGCAGCTTGGACAGGGCTAATGGCTACACCTTC. Encoded protein: CASSLDRANGYTF. The chain combines TRBV5-1 with TRBJ1-2; the D gene is possibly TRBD1 (6 bases). The germline CDR1 and CDR2 sequences are SGHRS and YFSETQ. The V and J ends lost 0 bases and 6 bases respectively, with 9 bases between them. The CDR3 length is 13 residues.

Notes on this clone: The junction differs from germline at one of its ends, possibly a read error. The V call is TRBV19, the J call TRBJ2-2; D unclear. CDR3 length equals 12 residues. Germline CDR1 and CDR2: LNHDA and SQIVND (reference sequence). CDR3 amino acids: CASSIGLGELFF. Written as DNA, the CDR3 is TGTGCCAGTAGCATAGGGCTCGGGGAGCTGTTTTTT.

The chain recombines TRBV6-5 with TRBJ1-5, with TRBD1 identical over 7 bases. Germline V gene data show CDR1 as MNHEY and CDR2 as SVGAGI. The V gene end was trimmed by 0 bases and the J gene end by 4 bases; junction bases not matched to a gene: 6. The CDR3 has 16 amino acids. CDR3 region: CASSYSILQGNQPQHF. The CDR3 nucleotides are TGTGCCAGCAGTTACTCGATTTTACAGGGGAATCAGCCCCAGCATTTT.

The chain carries TRBV19 and TRBJ1-5; TRBD1 aligns across 8 bases. Germline CDR1 reads LNHDA; CDR2 reads SQIVND (reference sequence). V trimming: 0 bases; J trimming: 6 bases; junction bases outside the gene matches: 16. The CDR3 spans 19 residues. Written as DNA, the CDR3 is TGTGCCAGTAGTATAGACGGACGACAGGGGAGGGTAGCGGGTCAGCCCCAGCATTTT. It is translated as CASSIDGRQGRVAGQPQHF. The entire variable domain, with the rest obtained from reference TRBV19 and TRBJ1-5, is as follows: DGGITQSPKYLFRKEGQNVTLSCEQNLNHDAMYWYRQDPGQGLRLIYYSQIVNDFQKGDIAEGYSVSREKKESFPLTVTSAQKNPTAFYLCASSIDGRQGRVAGQPQHFGDGTRLSIL.

This clone has only a few counts. The chain combines TRBV4-2 with TRBJ1-1; TRBD1 matches 8 bases. The J segment lost 4 bases and the V segment lost 4 bases, leaving 14 bases of the junction unmatched. The CDR3 has 17 amino acids. Per germline, CDR1 LGHNA and CDR2 YNFKEQ. The CDR3 reads CASSRSGQVTRGTEAFF. The CDR3 nucleotides are TGTGCCAGCAGCCGTTCGGGACAGGTAACCCGTGGCACTGAAGCTTTCTTT.

This chain uses TRBV6-5 with TRBJ2-5; TRBD2 matches 10 bases. The V and J ends lost 9 bases and 5 bases, in that order; junction bases with no gene match: 12. This CDR3 contains 15 residues. The germline V gene encodes CDR1 MNHEY and CDR2 SVGAGI. CDR3 in amino acids: CASKQQSGRVETQYF. The CDR3 nucleotides are TGTGCCAGTAAACAACAAAGCGGGAGGGTGGAGACCCAGTACTTC.

This rearrangement joins TRBV5-5 to TRBJ1-6; the D is unclear. V shed 4 bases and J shed 9 bases, with 11 bases lying between them. There are 13 residues in the CDR3. Germline-derived CDR1 and CDR2 are SGHKS and YYEKEE (reference sequence). The CDR3 region is CASSTSGGSPLHF. The CDR3 region has the DNA TGTGCCAGCAGCACCTCAGGAGGTTCACCCCTCCACTTT.

The rearrangement uses TRBV14 and TRBJ2-7; a possible D gene is TRBD1 (6 bases). CDR1 SGHDN and CDR2 FVKESK come from the germline V gene. CDR3 size: 12 residues. V was pared by 5 bases and J by 4 bases, with 9 bases between. CDR3 sequence reads: CASSLQGYEQYF. The DNA of the CDR3 is TGTGCCAGCAGCTTACAGGGATACGAGCAGTACTTC.

This sequence joins TRBV15 and TRBJ2-1, with 13 bases lining up with TRBD2. The germline CDR1 and CDR2 sequences are LNHNV and YYDKDF (reference sequence). The trim removed 5 bases at V and 9 bases at J, leaving 10 bases unmatched. This CDR3 spans 16 amino acids. The CDR3 spells CATSVEGLAGRGEQFF. CDR3 sequence (DNA): TGTGCCACCAGCGTCGAGGGACTAGCGGGAAGGGGTGAGCAGTTCTTC.

The genes are TRBV28 and TRBJ1-4, with TRBD1 as a possible D gene (5 bases). The CDR3 has 14 amino acids. V was shortened by 2 bases and J by 5 bases, with 9 bases between the two germline ends. Germline loops: CDR1 MDHEN, CDR2 SYDVKM. The chain's CDR3 is CASSLGGANEKLFF. The DNA for the CDR3 is TGTGCCAGCAGTTTAGGAGGGGCGAATGAAAAACTGTTTTTT.

The V call is TRBV27, the J call TRBJ1-1, with 10 bases fitting TRBD1. Germline V gene sequence: CDR1 MNHEY, CDR2 SMNVEV (reference sequence). CDR3 length: 15 amino acids. The trim removed 4 bases at V and 5 bases at J, leaving 7 bases unmatched. The CDR3 loop is CASSYLGTGDTEAFF. The CDR3 coding sequence is TGTGCCAGCAGTTATTTGGGGACAGGGGATACTGAAGCTTTCTTT.

This clone showed up just once. This sequence joins TRBV7-9 and TRBJ1-6; D gene unclear. V dropped 6 bases and J dropped 0 bases, with 9 bases sitting between them. The CDR3 extends over 15 amino acids. Germline-derived CDR1 and CDR2 are SEHNR and FQNEAQ (reference sequence). The CDR3 DNA sequence: TGTGCCAGCAGGCCTAGGAGCTCCTATAATTCACCCCTCCACTTT. This codes for CASRPRSSYNSPLHF.

This clone was observed a single time. This chain joins TRBV5-1 and TRBJ1-2; tentatively, D is TRBD1 (6 bases). This CDR3 has 15 residues. V gave up 2 bases and J gave up 7 bases, with 18 bases separating them. Germline loops: CDR1 SGHRS, CDR2 YFSETQ. The CDR3 coding sequence is TGCGCCAGCAGCTTACCAGGTGGGGGCAGTGGTGGCTACACCTTC. Translation: CASSLPGGGSGGYTF.

The V and J genes are TRBV20-1 and TRBJ2-4, with TRBD1 matching 8 bases. Germline V CDR1 and CDR2: DFQATT, SNEGSKA (reference sequence). After removal of 3 bases from V and 3 bases from J, the junction contained 7 bases not matched to a gene. This CDR3 is 15 amino acids long. CDR3 loop: CSASPQGVVKNIQYF. The CDR3 nucleotides read TGCAGTGCTAGTCCACAGGGGGTTGTCAAAAACATTCAGTACTTC.

The V call is TRBV15, the J call TRBJ1-2; 11 nucleotides match TRBD1. V shed 3 bases, J shed 5 bases, and the junction held 5 bases outside the gene matches. The CDR3 length is 15 residues. Germline CDR1 is LNHNV and CDR2 is YYDKDF (reference sequence). CDR3 coding DNA: TGTGCCACCAGCAGCTGGACAGGGGGCGGGTATGGCTACACCTTC. Translating it yields CATSSWTGGGYGYTF.

The chain links TRBV28 to TRBJ1-4; the D gene is possibly TRBD1 (5 bases). Deletions cut 5 bases from V and 5 bases from J, with 9 bases between. Germline lookup yields CDR1 MDHEN and CDR2 SYDVKM. The CDR3 consists of 13 residues. The chain's CDR3 is CASSPDRNEKLFF. The CDR3 DNA is TGTGCCAGCAGTCCAGACAGAAATGAAAAACTGTTTTTT.